A single sample is the source of the 30 T cell receptor beta chains below, sequenced in a study of blood T cell repertoires in COVID-19 (TCRdb year 2020). Library preparation employed the immunoSEQ multiplex PCR assay. The clones in this table, taken by TCRdb from immuneACCESS, are in-frame only. Not every clone is retained; where verified, under half of the shortfall comes from an unresolved V gene, and the cause of the rest is unknown. The table for this sample lists about 36,000 clones; around 80% of them were counted only once. The ten largest account for about 30% of the sample. The sequenced sample consisted of peripheral blood. The source is a man aged 60-69 years with acute or convalescent COVID-19.

This clone showed up just once. The DNA for the CDR3 is TGCGCCAGCAGGCTCGCCCTGGGGAGTAATGAAAAACTGTTTTTT. Translation: CASRLALGSNEKLFF. This chain joins TRBV5-1 and TRBJ1-4; unclear D gene. CDR1 and CDR2 (germline): SGHRS, YFSETQ. Deletions cut 5 bases from V and 4 bases from J, with 15 bases between. This CDR3 has 15 amino acids.

CDR3 loop: CASRSSGSSYEQYF. As DNA, the CDR3 is TGTGCCAGCAGGTCGAGCGGGAGCTCCTACGAGCAGTACTTC. The chain combines TRBV6-5 with TRBJ2-7; 8 bases are a match to TRBD2. The CDR3 loop spans 14 amino acids. Germline V gives CDR1 MNHEY, CDR2 SVGAGI. V was clipped by 6 bases and J by 0 bases; unmatched bases: 4.

The CDR3 nucleotides read TGCGCCAGCGGCCGCTCCTACAATGAGCAGTTCTTC. Protein product: CASGRSYNEQFF. The V and J genes are TRBV10-1 and TRBJ2-1; no clear D. The CDR3 sequence is 12 residues long. V was trimmed by 8 bases and J by 0 bases, leaving 5 bases between them. From germline, CDR1 is WNHNN and CDR2 SYGVQD (reference sequence).

CDR3 coding DNA: TGTGCCAGCAGCGTAGACAAGACTAGCGGGACCTACGAGCAGTACTTC. Translation: CASSVDKTSGTYEQYF. The V and J genes are TRBV7-2 and TRBJ2-7; 11 bases map to TRBD2. Germline CDR1 is SGHTA and CDR2 is FQGNSA. CDR3 length: 16 residues. V lost 5 bases, J lost 2 bases, and 8 bases stayed unmatched.

The CDR3 nucleotides read TGTGCCAGCAGTTACGATGCGGGCGGGGCATCAGGGCAGTTCTTC. It codes for CASSYDAGGASGQFF. The chain couples TRBV6-2 or TRBV6-3 to TRBJ2-1; a weak D match, TRBD2 (6 bases). Trimming pared 2 bases from V and 12 bases from J, leaving 20 bases between. Looked up from germline, CDR1 is MNHEY and CDR2 is SVGEGT. This CDR3 has 15 residues.

CDR3 amino acids: CASTIDSFNQPQHF. As DNA, the CDR3 is TGTGCCAGCACTATAGACAGTTTCAATCAGCCCCAGCATTTT. The chain has TRBV6-5 and TRBJ1-5; a weak D match, TRBD1 (5 bases). V was pared by 7 bases and J by 3 bases, with 13 bases between. Per the germline V gene, CDR1 is MNHEY and CDR2 is SVGAGI. This CDR3 contains 14 residues.

This clone came up once. The V and J genes are TRBV7-9 and TRBJ2-1; D not resolved. The CDR3 has 15 residues. V was clipped by 2 bases and J by 10 bases, with 18 bases between them. Germline values: CDR1 SEHNR, CDR2 FQNEAQ (reference sequence). The CDR3 bases are TGTGCCAGCAGCTTATCCGCTTCCCTCAGCGTAGAGCAGTTCTTC. It is translated as CASSLSASLSVEQFF.

The DNA of the CDR3 is TGTGCCAGCAGCTTAGGATGGGCTAGCGGGAGAGGTAACACCGGGGAGCTGTTTTTT. Translation gives CASSLGWASGRGNTGELFF. The chain links TRBV11-2 to TRBJ2-2; 10 bases match TRBD2. V shed 1 base and J 2 bases; nucleotides not matched to a gene: 10. The germline gives CDR1 SGHAT, CDR2 FQNNGV. There are 19 residues in the CDR3.

The chain couples TRBV20-1 to TRBJ1-1; a possible D gene is TRBD1 (5 bases). Germline V CDR1 and CDR2: DFQATT, SNEGSKA (reference sequence). Trimming pared 3 bases from V and 3 bases from J, leaving 14 bases between. The CDR3 has 14 residues. This CDR3 is CSASPLREDTEAFF. CDR3 sequence (DNA): TGCAGTGCTAGTCCCCTCAGGGAGGACACTGAAGCTTTCTTT.

The J gene is TRBJ2-1, the V gene TRBV6-5, with 7 bases fitting TRBD2. V lost 3 bases to trimming and J lost 9 bases; unmatched junction nucleotides: 8. The CDR3 has 14 amino acids. Per germline, CDR1 MNHEY and CDR2 SVGAGI. The CDR3 is CASSYLWEGGEQFF. CDR3 sequence (DNA): TGTGCCAGCAGTTATTTGTGGGAGGGCGGTGAGCAGTTCTTC.

The sample holds one count of this clone. In DNA form, the CDR3 reads TGTGCCAGCAGTTTTGGTCTACTAGCGTCAAGCCATGAGCAGTTCTTC. It yields the protein CASSFGLLASSHEQFF. The rearrangement links TRBV27 to TRBJ2-1, with 7 bases identical to TRBD2. V gave up 3 bases and J gave up 8 bases; unmatched junction bases: 13. The CDR3 loop spans 16 amino acids. Germline V gives CDR1 MNHEY, CDR2 SMNVEV (reference sequence).

This clone was observed once. The chain joins TRBV29-1 to TRBJ2-1; the D gene is possibly TRBD2 (5 bases). Trimming stripped 4 bases from V and 6 bases from J, with 19 bases between. Germline V gives CDR1 SQVTM, CDR2 ANQGSEA. This CDR3 spans 15 amino acids. The CDR3 bases are TGCAGCGTTGGTTTAGGTACTAGAGCCTCCAATGAGCAGTTCTTC. Its protein product is CSVGLGTRASNEQFF.

J is TRBJ1-5 and V is TRBV28; 9 bases fit TRBD1. The V gene's germline CDR1 is MDHEN and CDR2 SYDVKM. Germline trimming cut 4 bases from V and 6 bases from J; bases unmatched to any gene: 10. The CDR3 is 16 residues long. CDR3 nucleotide sequence: TGTGCCAGCAGTTCGACTGGGACAGGGTTAAGTCAGCCCCAGCATTTT. Its protein product is CASSSTGTGLSQPQHF.

In DNA form, the CDR3 reads TGTGCCAGCAGCCAGGATCAACGGACTAGCGGTGCGTACGAGCAGTACTTC. Its protein product is CASSQDQRTSGAYEQYF. The V gene is TRBV4-2, the J gene TRBJ2-7; 10 bases are a match to TRBD2. The V and J ends lost 3 bases and 4 bases, in that order; junction bases with no gene match: 12. The CDR3 spans 17 residues. The V gene's germline CDR1 is LGHNA and CDR2 YNFKEQ.

V is TRBV7-6 and J is TRBJ1-3, with D hard to call. V was clipped by 3 bases and J by 0 bases, with 6 bases between them. This CDR3 has 14 amino acids. The germline gives CDR1 SGHVS, CDR2 FNYEAQ. In nucleotides, the CDR3 is TGTGCCAGCAGCTTTCCGAGCTCTGGAAACACCATATATTTT. This translates into CASSFPSSGNTIYF.

This chain connects TRBV6-2 or TRBV6-3 to TRBJ1-1; D not resolved. CDR1 and CDR2 (germline): MNHEY, SVGEGT. Trimming left V 0 bases short and J 4 bases short, with 12 bases between. This CDR3 contains 15 residues. The CDR3 DNA sequence: TGTGCCAGCAGTTACTCAAGAGGAAGAACCACTGAAGCTTTCTTT. Encoded protein: CASSYSRGRTTEAFF.

Here the CDR3 reads CASGPEGSSYNEQFF. CDR3 bases: TGTGCCAGCGGCCCGGAAGGGAGCTCCTACAATGAGCAGTTCTTC. The V gene is TRBV3-1 (or the pseudogene TRBV3-2), the J gene TRBJ2-1; TRBD2 is a possible D gene (5 bases). The CDR3 totals 15 residues. V was shortened by 8 bases and J by 0 bases, with 14 bases between the two germline ends. Germline lookup yields CDR1 LGHDT and CDR2 YNNKEL (reference sequence).

The sample holds many counts of this clone. The CDR3 DNA reads TGTGCCAGCAGTGAACCCCCCGAGCCCGGGGAGCTGTTTTTT. This translates into CASSEPPEPGELFF. J is TRBJ2-2 and V is TRBV6-1; D remains unclear. The ends were cut back, 2 bases at V and 6 bases at J, with 10 bases in the middle. The CDR3 runs to 14 residues. Germline CDR1 reads MNHNS; CDR2 reads SASEGT.

The CDR3 loop is CASSSLGTGSHEQYF. CDR3 DNA sequence: TGTGCCAGCAGCTCCCTCGGGACAGGGAGCCACGAGCAGTACTTC. This chain links TRBV5-6 with TRBJ2-7; 9 nucleotides agree with TRBD1. Trimming at V came to 3 bases and at J to 5 bases, leaving 9 bases not matched to a gene. The CDR3 is made up of 15 amino acids. Per the germline V gene, CDR1 is SGHDT and CDR2 is YYEEEE.

The table lists this clone with a count of one. The V gene is TRBV2, the J gene TRBJ2-1; TRBD2 matches at 8 bases. Unmatched junction bases numbered 2, after V lost 7 bases and J lost 0 bases. Looked up from germline, CDR1 is SNHLY and CDR2 is FYNNEI. CDR3 length: 14 amino acids. For the CDR3, the DNA is TGTGCCAGCAAGGCGGGAGGCTCCTACAATGAGCAGTTCTTC. It yields the protein CASKAGGSYNEQFF.

The J gene is TRBJ2-1, the V gene TRBV27; 15 bases line up with TRBD2. Germline loops: CDR1 MNHEY, CDR2 SMNVEV (reference sequence). The CDR3 has 19 amino acids. Trimming at V came to 6 bases and at J to 0 bases, leaving 9 bases not matched to a gene. CDR3 loop: CASRASGTSGRSSYNEQFF. The CDR3 nucleotides are TGTGCCAGCAGAGCCTCCGGGACTAGCGGGAGGAGCTCCTACAATGAGCAGTTCTTC.

The J gene is TRBJ1-5, the V gene TRBV18; TRBD1 matches at 8 bases. Germline trimming cut 5 bases from V and 1 base from J; bases unmatched to any gene: 1. CDR1 is KGHSH, CDR2 LQKENI, per germline. CDR3 size: 14 residues. CDR3 residues: CASSDRGSNQPQHF. CDR3 in DNA: TGTGCCAGCTCAGACAGGGGAAGCAATCAGCCCCAGCATTTT.

The V and J genes are TRBV25-1 and TRBJ1-6; 9 nucleotides agree with TRBD1. The CDR3 has 13 amino acids. Germline lookup yields CDR1 MGHDK and CDR2 SYGVNS. After removal of 8 bases from V and 5 bases from J, the junction contained 1 base not matched to a gene. CDR3 residues: CASGQGNNSPLHF. CDR3 DNA sequence: TGTGCCAGCGGACAGGGGAATAATTCACCCCTCCACTTT.

The chain joins TRBV2 to TRBJ2-1; 9 bases line up with TRBD2. CDR3 length: 15 residues. V shed 5 bases, J shed 9 bases, and the junction held 11 bases outside the gene matches. The germline gives CDR1 SNHLY, CDR2 FYNNEI. The CDR3 coding sequence is TGTGCCAGCAGTCTAAGGGCTAGCGGGACCGGTGAGCAGTTCTTC. This translates into CASSLRASGTGEQFF.

J is TRBJ2-4 and V is TRBV11-2; perhaps TRBD1 as D (6 bases). CDR1 and CDR2 (germline): SGHAT, FQNNGV. Trimming removed 3 bases from V and 0 bases from J, with 6 bases in between. This CDR3 is 14 amino acids long. The CDR3 here is CASSLDRAKNIQYF. The CDR3 nucleotides are TGTGCCAGCAGCTTGGACAGAGCCAAAAACATTCAGTACTTC.

J is TRBJ1-4 and V is TRBV25-1; 10 nucleotides match TRBD1. Losses at the gene ends were 8 bases for V and 7 bases for J; bases not matched to a gene: 7. The germline V gene has CDR1 MGHDK and CDR2 SYGVNS. This CDR3 comprises 14 residues. CDR3 sequence: CASHRTGGIEKLFF. The CDR3 nucleotides are TGTGCCAGCCATAGGACAGGGGGGATTGAAAAACTGTTTTTT.

The chain is built from TRBV6-1 and TRBJ2-3; 12 positions match TRBD2. Germline trimming cut 2 bases from V and 6 bases from J; bases unmatched to any gene: 15. Germline V gives CDR1 MNHNS, CDR2 SASEGT. The CDR3 contains 19 residues. The CDR3 region is CASSEFGELAGGLPDTQYF. CDR3 nucleotide sequence: TGTGCCAGCAGTGAATTTGGGGAACTAGCGGGAGGTCTCCCGGATACGCAGTATTTT.

This clone came up a few times. This chain links TRBV5-1 with TRBJ1-1, with 8 nucleotides matching TRBD1. This CDR3 spans 15 amino acids. The trim removed 1 base at V and 1 base at J, leaving 3 bases unmatched. Germline V gene data show CDR1 as SGHRS and CDR2 as YFSETQ. CDR3 nucleotides: TGCGCCAGCAGCTTGACCGGGACAGGGAACACTGAAGCTTTCTTT. Translated, it gives CASSLTGTGNTEAFF.

This clone came up a few times. The chain carries TRBV15 and TRBJ2-3; 7 positions agree with TRBD2. The CDR3 is 16 residues long. Germline V gives CDR1 LNHNV, CDR2 YYDKDF (reference sequence). The trim removed 0 bases at V and 5 bases at J, leaving 8 bases unmatched. The CDR3: CATSRDQAGALDTQYF. CDR3 nucleotide sequence: TGTGCCACCAGCAGAGATCAGGCGGGAGCTCTAGATACGCAGTATTTT.

V gene TRBV5-1 combines with J gene TRBJ2-5; 10 positions match TRBD1. This CDR3 is built from 15 residues. Germline V gene sequence: CDR1 SGHRS, CDR2 YFSETQ. V lost 6 bases to trimming and J lost 2 bases; unmatched junction nucleotides: 7. This chain's CDR3 is CASNWDRGRQETQYF. The CDR3 bases are TGCGCCAGCAATTGGGACAGGGGACGGCAAGAGACCCAGTACTTC.